The rows below give T cell receptor beta chains drawn from one sample of a study of shared clonotypes between healthy human individuals. The table came from immunoSEQ multiplex PCR; TCRdb's copy has only in-frame clones and leaves some out. The sample shows approximately 940,000 clones, more than 75% of them seen only once. The sample comprised memory CD4+ T cells sorted from blood. The receptors originated from a young man in good health. The CDR3 runs from the conserved cysteine through the conserved F or W. D genes are given only for firm matches. Size values are once, few and many counts, or a class for expanded clones, and some rows have none.

cdr3_length j_call v_call clone_size d_call cdr3_aa cdr3_nt
14 TRBJ2-1 TRBV19 . . CASSPADTGDEQFF TGTGCCAGTAGTCCCGCGGATACCGGGGATGAGCAGTTCTTC
15 TRBJ2-2 TRBV6-5 . TRBD1 CASSHRDRGNGELFF TGTGCCAGCAGTCACCGGGACAGGGGGAACGGGGAGCTGTTTTTT
13 TRBJ1-1 TRBV18 . . CASSPEGIAEAFF TGTGCCAGCTCACCAGAAGGGATCGCTGAAGCTTTCTTT
13 TRBJ2-7 TRBV5-5 . . CASSLVTNYEQYF TGTGCCAGCAGCTTGGTGACTAACTACGAGCAGTACTTC
13 TRBJ2-3 TRBV28 . . CASSSSRSDTQYF TGTGCCAGCAGTTCCTCTCGGTCAGATACGCAGTATTTT
14 TRBJ1-2 TRBV5-6 . TRBD1 CASSLEQGGYGYTF TGTGCCAGCAGCTTGGAGCAGGGGGGCTATGGCTACACCTTC
14 TRBJ2-1 TRBV29-1 . TRBD2 CSVSGLAGGILQFF TGCAGCGTCTCTGGACTAGCGGGAGGGATACTGCAGTTCTTC
14 TRBJ2-7 TRBV5-1 . TRBD1 CASAQTGQGYEQYF TGCGCCAGCGCCCAAACGGGACAGGGCTACGAGCAGTACTTC
14 TRBJ1-4 TRBV7-9 . TRBD1 CASSRGQVGEKLFF TGTGCCAGCAGCCGCGGACAGGTCGGTGAAAAACTGTTTTTT
15 TRBJ2-7 TRBV9 once TRBD1 CASSASTGGIYEQYF TGTGCCAGCAGCGCTTCGACAGGGGGAATCTACGAGCAGTACTTC
15 TRBJ2-7 TRBV6-1 . . CASSDRPQGAYEQYF TGTGCCAGCAGTGACCGGCCACAGGGAGCCTACGAGCAGTACTTC
14 TRBJ1-1 TRBV7-8 . . CASRSVQANTEAFF TGTGCCAGCCGGTCGGTACAGGCGAACACTGAAGCTTTCTTT
12 TRBJ2-7 TRBV16 . . CASSQVVPAALF TGTGCCAGCAGCCAAGTAGTACCAGCGGCTCTCTTC
15 TRBJ1-5 TRBV7-8 . . CASSSSPTKNQPQHF TGTGCCAGCAGCTCCAGCCCGACTAAAAACCAGCCCCAGCATTTT
14 TRBJ1-1 TRBV7-2 . . CASSWGHQNTEAFF TGTGCCAGCAGCTGGGGACATCAGAACACTGAAGCTTTCTTT
17 TRBJ2-2 TRBV7-7 many TRBD2 CASSLSPSGGNTGELFF TGTGCTAGCAGCTTATCGCCTAGCGGGGGGAACACCGGGGAGCTGTTTTTT
16 TRBJ2-7 TRBV7-2 . . CATAEGGVGRGHEQYF TGTGCCACCGCCGAGGGGGGCGTCGGCAGGGGTCACGAGCAGTACTTC
13 TRBJ2-6 TRBV23-1 . . CASRGSGANVLTF TGCGCCAGCAGGGGGTCTGGGGCCAACGTCCTGACTTTC
16 TRBJ1-6 TRBV5-1 . TRBD1 CASSLTGQGNNSPLHF TGCGCCAGCAGCTTGACCGGACAGGGGAATAATTCACCCCTCCACTTT
16 TRBJ1-3 TRBV11-2 . TRBD1 CASSVIKGATGNTIYF TGTGCCAGCAGCGTAATCAAGGGGGCCACTGGAAACACCATATATTTT
13 TRBJ2-5 TRBV7-2 many . CASNRGLAETQYF TGTGCCAGCAACCGGGGGTTAGCGGAGACCCAGTACTTC
13 TRBJ1-3 TRBV2 once . CASSPDSGNTIYF TGTGCCAGCAGCCCTGACTCTGGAAACACCATATATTTT
14 TRBJ2-1 TRBV18 . TRBD1 CASSKDRVLMEQFF TGTGCCAGCTCAAAAGACAGGGTACTCATGGAGCAGTTCTTC
14 TRBJ1-2 TRBV18 . . CASSPTRDVHGYTF TGTGCCAGCTCACCTACCCGGGACGTACATGGCTACACCTTC
14 TRBJ2-7 TRBV7-9 . TRBD1 CASSLTGQAYEQYF TGTGCCAGCAGCCTAACGGGACAGGCCTACGAGCAGTACTTC
14 TRBJ2-7 TRBV2 . TRBD1 CATTVTGQGGEQYF TGTGCCACCACGGTAACGGGACAGGGGGGCGAGCAGTACTTC
12 TRBJ1-1 TRBV11-3 . . CASSLDGIEAFF TGTGCCAGCAGCTTAGACGGCATTGAAGCTTTCTTT
15 TRBJ2-5 TRBV6-5 . TRBD1 CASSRQGANWGTQYF TGTGCCAGCAGCCGACAGGGGGCGAATTGGGGGACCCAGTACTTC
14 TRBJ1-2 TRBV18 . . CASSPRGGREGYTF TGTGCCAGCTCACCGAGAGGGGGTCGGGAAGGCTACACCTTC
13 TRBJ1-5 TRBV6-6 . TRBD1 CASRGQHNQPQHF TGTGCCAGCAGGGGACAGCACAATCAGCCCCAGCATTTT
15 TRBJ1-1 TRBV5-1 few TRBD1 CASSPWTGGNTEAFF TGCGCCAGCAGCCCATGGACAGGGGGAAACACTGAAGCTTTCTTT
13 TRBJ1-2 TRBV30 once . CAWSVGDFYGYTF TGTGCCTGGAGTGTAGGTGACTTCTATGGCTACACCTTC
15 TRBJ2-7 TRBV6-5 . TRBD1 CASSTWGQGVYEQYF TGTGCCAGCAGTACATGGGGACAGGGAGTATACGAGCAGTACTTC
16 TRBJ1-4 TRBV7-2 . . CASSLGSGAVNEKLFF TGTGCCAGCAGCTTAGGGTCTGGGGCCGTTAATGAAAAACTGTTTTTT
14 TRBJ2-7 TRBV13 . . CASSLDAKSSEQYF TGTGCCAGCAGCTTAGATGCTAAGTCCAGCGAGCAGTACTTC
15 TRBJ2-3 TRBV15 . . CATSRDLGSTDTQYF TGTGCCACCAGCAGAGATCTTGGCAGCACAGATACGCAGTATTTT
15 TRBJ1-3 TRBV28 . TRBD1 CASSNPGTGGHTIYF TGTGCCAGCAGTAATCCCGGGACAGGGGGACACACCATATATTTT
15 TRBJ2-1 TRBV7-9 few TRBD2 CASSQAGGPRNEQFF TGTGCCAGCAGCCAAGCGGGAGGACCACGCAATGAGCAGTTCTTC
15 TRBJ2-7 TRBV19 . TRBD1 CASSVDRGQFGEQYF TGTGCCAGTAGTGTGGACAGGGGGCAGTTTGGGGAGCAGTACTTC
14 TRBJ2-7 TRBV5-1 few TRBD1 CASSTSGQGREQYF TGCGCCAGCAGCACCTCGGGACAGGGCCGCGAGCAGTACTTC
12 TRBJ2-5 TRBV2 . . CASSALQETQYF TGTGCCAGCAGTGCCCTCCAAGAGACCCAGTACTTC
14 TRBJ2-3 TRBV2 few . CASSAIDSTDTQYF TGTGCCAGCAGTGCGATAGACTCCACAGATACGCAGTATTTT
14 TRBJ2-1 TRBV27 many TRBD1 CASSGQGKYNEQFF TGTGCCAGCAGTGGACAGGGGAAGTACAATGAGCAGTTCTTC
14 TRBJ2-1 TRBV9 . TRBD1 CASGWDRGNNEQFF TGTGCCAGTGGATGGGACAGGGGTAACAATGAGCAGTTCTTC
15 TRBJ1-1 TRBV19 few . CASSDNRFWGTEAFF TGTGCCAGCAGCGATAACAGGTTCTGGGGCACTGAAGCTTTCTTT
14 TRBJ2-3 TRBV10-3 . . CAITGTGSTDTQYF TGTGCCATCACCGGGACTGGAAGCACAGATACGCAGTATTTT
13 TRBJ2-7 TRBV5-6 . . CASSFRQGHEQYF TGTGCCAGCAGCTTTCGACAAGGCCACGAGCAGTACTTC
13 TRBJ2-7 TRBV10-3 . TRBD1 CATISGQHYEQYF TGTGCCACTATATCGGGACAGCATTACGAGCAGTACTTC
11 TRBJ2-4 TRBV30 . . CAWSDGGRQYF TGTGCCTGGAGTGACGGGGGGCGTCAGTACTTC
13 TRBJ1-1 TRBV7-9 few . CASSLDTNTEAFF TGTGCCAGCAGCTTAGACACCAACACTGAAGCTTTCTTT
14 TRBJ1-4 TRBV2 few . CASSTTQGGEKLFF TGTGCCAGCAGTACCACCCAAGGCGGGGAAAAACTGTTTTTT
14 TRBJ1-2 TRBV27 . . CASSLWAVGYGYTF TGTGCCAGCAGTTTGTGGGCCGTGGGGTATGGCTACACCTTC
16 TRBJ1-4 TRBV7-2 . . CASSPRLRGPNEKLFF TGTGCCAGCAGCCCAAGGTTAAGGGGCCCTAATGAAAAACTGTTTTTT
15 TRBJ1-2 TRBV30 . TRBD1 CAWSVKLGQTYGYTF TGTGCCTGGAGTGTCAAATTGGGACAGACCTATGGCTACACCTTC
15 TRBJ2-2 TRBV7-9 . . CASSFSFSNTGELFF TGTGCCAGCAGCTTTAGTTTTTCGAACACCGGGGAGCTGTTTTTT
13 TRBJ1-2 TRBV10-3 . . CAISAGRGYGYTF TGTGCCATCAGTGCAGGGAGGGGCTATGGCTACACCTTC
17 TRBJ2-3 TRBV30 . . CAWSVRLVSGHTDTQYF TGTGCCTGGAGTGTTCGCTTAGTTTCAGGACACACAGATACGCAGTATTTT